One T cell receptor beta chain is described in this entry. Its antigen is undetermined. Mismatch with germline at one junction end may stem from a read error. CDR3 length: 12 amino acids. CDR1 and CDR2 (germline): SNHLY, FYNNEI. This entry belongs to a study of T cell clonotyping in hematopoietic cell transplantation. Samples: about 28 days before transplant, then days 30, 100 and 180 after. Study outcomes and limitations: Pathologically expanded recipient clonotypes increased progressively from day 30 to day 180 as diversity fell. Broader posttransplant TCR repertoire diversity was predicted by graft donor and pretransplant recipient Inverse Simpson Index values. At the given depth, recipient repertoires were over 95% de novo clonotypes.

Method: immunoSEQ multiplex PCR; TCRdb's copy keeps in-frame clones and lacks some. The repertoire holds 9,500 or so clones, with approximately 77% as singletons. The TCR sequence derives from a female patient aged 40 to 50 who had an allogeneic stem cell transplant from a related donor, so T cells may come from the graft donor. Some clones in this sample may be carry-over from other donors' samples. The source material was PBMCs, sampled 30 days after allogeneic stem cell transplant. The chain uses TRBV2 and TRBJ2-3; D is perhaps TRBD1 (5 bases). The CDR3 region is CASSEQGDWGLF. CDR3 bases: TGTGCCAGCAGTGAACAAGGGGATTGGGGTCTTTTT.